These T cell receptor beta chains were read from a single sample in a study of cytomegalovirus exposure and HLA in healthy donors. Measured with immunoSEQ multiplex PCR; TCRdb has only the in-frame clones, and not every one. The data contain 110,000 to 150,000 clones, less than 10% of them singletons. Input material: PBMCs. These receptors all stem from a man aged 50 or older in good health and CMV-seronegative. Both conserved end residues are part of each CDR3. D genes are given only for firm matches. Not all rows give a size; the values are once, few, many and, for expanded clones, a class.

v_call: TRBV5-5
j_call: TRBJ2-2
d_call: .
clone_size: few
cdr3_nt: TGTGCCAGCAGCTTGGTATCAGGGTCCACCGGGGAGCTGTTTTTT
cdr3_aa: CASSLVSGSTGELFF

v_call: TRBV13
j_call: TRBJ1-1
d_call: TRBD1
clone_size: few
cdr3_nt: TGTGCCAGCAGCTTAATCCCACGTTGGACAGGGGTGGCGAACACTGAAGCTTTCTTT
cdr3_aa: CASSLIPRWTGVANTEAFF

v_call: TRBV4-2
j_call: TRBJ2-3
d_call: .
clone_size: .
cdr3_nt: TGTGCCAGCAGCCAACGTAGAGGAAACACAGATACGCAGTATTTT
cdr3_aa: CASSQRRGNTDTQYF

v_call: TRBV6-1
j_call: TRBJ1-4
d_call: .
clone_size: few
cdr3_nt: TGTGCCAGCAGTGCGGGTATGAGAACTAATGAAAAACTGTTTTTT
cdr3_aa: CASSAGMRTNEKLFF

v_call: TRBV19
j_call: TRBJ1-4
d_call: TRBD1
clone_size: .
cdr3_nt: TGTGCCAGTAGTATAGCAGGGGGAGGTGAAAAACTGTTTTTT
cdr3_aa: CASSIAGGGEKLFF

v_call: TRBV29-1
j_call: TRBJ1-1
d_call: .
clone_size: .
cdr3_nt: TGCAGTGGGGCGGGGTGGGACACTGAAGCTTTCTTT
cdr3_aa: CSGAGWDTEAFF

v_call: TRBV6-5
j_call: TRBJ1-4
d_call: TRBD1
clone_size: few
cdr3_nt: TGTGCCAGCAGTGACGACAGGGTGGGTGAAAAACTGTTTTTT
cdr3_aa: CASSDDRVGEKLFF

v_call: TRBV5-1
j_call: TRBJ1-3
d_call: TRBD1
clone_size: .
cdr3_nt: TGCGCCAGCAGCGCCAACAGGGGTGACGCCATATATTTT
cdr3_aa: CASSANRGDAIYF

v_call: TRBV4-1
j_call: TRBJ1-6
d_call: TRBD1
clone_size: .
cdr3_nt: TGCGCCAGCAGCCAAGATGGGGACAGTGGTTCACCCCTCCACTTT
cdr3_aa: CASSQDGDSGSPLHF

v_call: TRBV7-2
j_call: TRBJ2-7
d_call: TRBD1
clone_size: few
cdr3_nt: TGTGCCAGCAGCCCCGCGGGACAGGGACTCTACGAGCAGTACTTC
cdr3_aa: CASSPAGQGLYEQYF

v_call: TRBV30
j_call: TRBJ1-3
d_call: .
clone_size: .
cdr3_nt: TGTGCCTGGAGGGGGGGGGCCGGGGCTGGAAACACCATATATTTT
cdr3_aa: CAWRGGAGAGNTIYF

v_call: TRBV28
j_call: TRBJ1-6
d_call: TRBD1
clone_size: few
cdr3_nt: TGTGCCAGCAGTTTACAGGGGGCCGGGGTTAATTCACCCCTCCACTTT
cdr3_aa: CASSLQGAGVNSPLHF

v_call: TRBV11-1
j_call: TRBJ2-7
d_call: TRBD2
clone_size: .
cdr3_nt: TGTGCCAGCAGCTTACGGACTAGCGGGAGTAGGCCCTACGAGCAGTACTTC
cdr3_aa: CASSLRTSGSRPYEQYF

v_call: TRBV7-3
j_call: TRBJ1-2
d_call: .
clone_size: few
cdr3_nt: TGTGCCAGCGCCCAGGAAGGGAGCGGGAACTATGGCTACACCTTC
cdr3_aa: CASAQEGSGNYGYTF

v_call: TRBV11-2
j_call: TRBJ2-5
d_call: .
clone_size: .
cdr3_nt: TGTGCCAGCAGCTTAGGGGCGCAAGAGACCCAGTACTTC
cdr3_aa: CASSLGAQETQYF

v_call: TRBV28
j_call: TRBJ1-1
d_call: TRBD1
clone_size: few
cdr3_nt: TGTGCCAGCAGTCCGGGACAGGGGGGAACTGAAGCTTTCTTT
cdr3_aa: CASSPGQGGTEAFF

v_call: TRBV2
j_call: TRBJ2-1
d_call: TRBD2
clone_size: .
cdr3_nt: TGTGCCAGCACCCGTATAGCGGGGGGTTACAATGAGCAGTTCTTC
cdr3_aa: CASTRIAGGYNEQFF

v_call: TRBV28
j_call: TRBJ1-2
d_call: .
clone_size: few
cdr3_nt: TGTGCCAGCAGTTTAGGAGGGGCAGGCTATGGCTACACCTTC
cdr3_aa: CASSLGGAGYGYTF

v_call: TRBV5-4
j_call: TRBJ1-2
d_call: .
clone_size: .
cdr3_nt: TGTGCCAGCAGCCTTACCGGGACTCCCACCTTC
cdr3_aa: CASSLTGTPTF

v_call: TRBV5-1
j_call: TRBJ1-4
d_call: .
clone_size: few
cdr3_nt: TGCGCCAGCAGGGAGGGACGGGACGGTAATGAAAAACTGTTTTTT
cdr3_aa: CASREGRDGNEKLFF

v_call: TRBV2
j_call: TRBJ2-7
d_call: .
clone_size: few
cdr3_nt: TGTGCCAGCAGTCGACAGGAGACGTCCTACGAGCAGTACTTC
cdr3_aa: CASSRQETSYEQYF

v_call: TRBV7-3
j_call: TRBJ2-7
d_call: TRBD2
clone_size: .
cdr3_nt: TGTGCCAGCAGCCGCGGGGGGGGGCCCTCCGAGCAGTACTTC
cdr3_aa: CASSRGGGPSEQYF

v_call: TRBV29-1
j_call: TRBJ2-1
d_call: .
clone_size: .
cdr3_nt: TGCAGCGTGGCCGGGACAACAGCAAGCTCCTACAATGAGCAGTTCTTC
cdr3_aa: CSVAGTTASSYNEQFF

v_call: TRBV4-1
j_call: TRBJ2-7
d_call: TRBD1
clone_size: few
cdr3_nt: TGCGCCAGCAGCTTCTATACCGGGACAGGGGGATCCTACGAGCAGTACTTC
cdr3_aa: CASSFYTGTGGSYEQYF

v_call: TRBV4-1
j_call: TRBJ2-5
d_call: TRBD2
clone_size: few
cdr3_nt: TGCGCCAGCAGCCAAGCTCAAGCGGGGGGTGCTCAAGAGACCCAGTACTTC
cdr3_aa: CASSQAQAGGAQETQYF

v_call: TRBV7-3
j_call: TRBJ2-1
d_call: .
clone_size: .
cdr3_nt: TGTGCCAGCAGCTTAAGAGACAATGAGCAGTTCTTC
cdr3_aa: CASSLRDNEQFF

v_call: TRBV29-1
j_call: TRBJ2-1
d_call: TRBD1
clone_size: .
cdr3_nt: TGCAGCGTTGAGGGACAGGGTACTAGTGAGCAGTTCTTC
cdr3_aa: CSVEGQGTSEQFF

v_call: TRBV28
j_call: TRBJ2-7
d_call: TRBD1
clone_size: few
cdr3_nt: TGTGCCAGCAGTTTACCGACAGGGGTCGGCGAGCAGTACTTC
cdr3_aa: CASSLPTGVGEQYF

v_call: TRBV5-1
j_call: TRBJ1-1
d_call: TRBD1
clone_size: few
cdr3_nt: TGCGCCAGCAGCCATCGGACAGGGGGCTCGGGGAACACTGAAGCTTTCTTT
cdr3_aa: CASSHRTGGSGNTEAFF

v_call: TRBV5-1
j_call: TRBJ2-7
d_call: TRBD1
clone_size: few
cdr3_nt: TGCGCCAGCAGCTTGGAACCAGGGGGTAGATCCTACGAGCAGTACTTC
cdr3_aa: CASSLEPGGRSYEQYF

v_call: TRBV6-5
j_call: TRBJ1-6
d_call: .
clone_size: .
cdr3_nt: TGTGCCAGCAGTTTGAGGGGGAGCTCCTATAATTCACCCCTCCACTTT
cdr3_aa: CASSLRGSSYNSPLHF

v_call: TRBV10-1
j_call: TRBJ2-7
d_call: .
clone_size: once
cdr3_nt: TGCGCCAGCAGTAGTCCCGAGCGCTACGAGCAGTACTTC
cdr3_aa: CASSSPERYEQYF

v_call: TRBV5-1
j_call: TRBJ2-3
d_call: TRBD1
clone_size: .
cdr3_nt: TGCGCCAGCAGCTTGGCCGGGGACAGGCGAGATACGCAGTATTTT
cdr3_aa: CASSLAGDRRDTQYF

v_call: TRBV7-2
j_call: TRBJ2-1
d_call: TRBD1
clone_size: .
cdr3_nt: TGTGCCAGCAGCCAACCGGGACAGGGGAGGAATGAGCAGTTCTTC
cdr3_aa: CASSQPGQGRNEQFF

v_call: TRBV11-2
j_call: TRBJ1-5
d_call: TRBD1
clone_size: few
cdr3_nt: TGTGCCAGCAGCTCGGGACAGTTCGGGGATCAGCCCCAGCATTTT
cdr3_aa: CASSSGQFGDQPQHF

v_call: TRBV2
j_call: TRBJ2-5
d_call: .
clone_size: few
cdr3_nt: TGTGCCAGCAGTGGCGAGGAAGAAGAGACCCAGTACTTC
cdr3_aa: CASSGEEEETQYF

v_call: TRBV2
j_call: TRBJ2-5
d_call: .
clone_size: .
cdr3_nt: TGTGCCAGCAGTGAGGGCGGGTCCCAGTACTTC
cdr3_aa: CASSEGGSQYF

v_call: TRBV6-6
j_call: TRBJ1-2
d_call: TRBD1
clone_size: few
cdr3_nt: TGTGCCAGCAGTTACTCGAGGGACAGGAGGGCGGATGGCTACACCTTC
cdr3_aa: CASSYSRDRRADGYTF

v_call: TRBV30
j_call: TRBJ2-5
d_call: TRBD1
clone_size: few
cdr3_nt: TGTGCCTGGAGTGGGAAGACAGGGGGTTGGGAGACCCAGTACTTC
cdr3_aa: CAWSGKTGGWETQYF

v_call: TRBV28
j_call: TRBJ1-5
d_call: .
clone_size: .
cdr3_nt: TGTGCCAGCCTAGGAGGGGCGAAGGTTCAGCCCCAGCATTTT
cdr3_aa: CASLGGAKVQPQHF

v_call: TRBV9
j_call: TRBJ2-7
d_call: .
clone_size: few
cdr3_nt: TGTGCCAGCAGCCCTCGACTAGTCTTGGGGGAGCAGTACTTC
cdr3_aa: CASSPRLVLGEQYF

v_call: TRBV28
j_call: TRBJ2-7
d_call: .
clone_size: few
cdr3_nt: TGTGCCAGCAGGGGGAGCGGCGAGCAGTACTTC
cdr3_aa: CASRGSGEQYF

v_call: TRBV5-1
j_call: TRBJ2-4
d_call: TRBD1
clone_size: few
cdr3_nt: TGCGCCAGCAGCTCCCAGGGGGCAGCAAACATTCAGTACTTC
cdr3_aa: CASSSQGAANIQYF

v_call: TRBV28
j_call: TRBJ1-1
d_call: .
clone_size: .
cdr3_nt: TGTGCCAGCAGTTTTTTTCAGGGAAGCGTCGCGCACACTGAAGCTTTCTTT
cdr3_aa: CASSFFQGSVAHTEAFF

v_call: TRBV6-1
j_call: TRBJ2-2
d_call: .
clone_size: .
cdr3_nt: TGTGCCAGCAGCCGGGCAGGGATAGGGGAGCTGTTTTTT
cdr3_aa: CASSRAGIGELFF

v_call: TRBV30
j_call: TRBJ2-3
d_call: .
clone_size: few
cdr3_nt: TGTGCCTGGAGTGGGGAAGGGCGGGGAAGCACAGATACGCAGTATTTT
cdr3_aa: CAWSGEGRGSTDTQYF

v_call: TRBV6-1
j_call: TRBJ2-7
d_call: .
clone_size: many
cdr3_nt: TGTGCCAGCAGTGAAACAGGGTCTGGGGTTTACGAGCAGTACTTC
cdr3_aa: CASSETGSGVYEQYF

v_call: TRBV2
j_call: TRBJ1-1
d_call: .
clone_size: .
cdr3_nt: TGTGCCAGCAGTGTCCAGAACACTGAAGCTTTCTTT
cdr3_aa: CASSVQNTEAFF